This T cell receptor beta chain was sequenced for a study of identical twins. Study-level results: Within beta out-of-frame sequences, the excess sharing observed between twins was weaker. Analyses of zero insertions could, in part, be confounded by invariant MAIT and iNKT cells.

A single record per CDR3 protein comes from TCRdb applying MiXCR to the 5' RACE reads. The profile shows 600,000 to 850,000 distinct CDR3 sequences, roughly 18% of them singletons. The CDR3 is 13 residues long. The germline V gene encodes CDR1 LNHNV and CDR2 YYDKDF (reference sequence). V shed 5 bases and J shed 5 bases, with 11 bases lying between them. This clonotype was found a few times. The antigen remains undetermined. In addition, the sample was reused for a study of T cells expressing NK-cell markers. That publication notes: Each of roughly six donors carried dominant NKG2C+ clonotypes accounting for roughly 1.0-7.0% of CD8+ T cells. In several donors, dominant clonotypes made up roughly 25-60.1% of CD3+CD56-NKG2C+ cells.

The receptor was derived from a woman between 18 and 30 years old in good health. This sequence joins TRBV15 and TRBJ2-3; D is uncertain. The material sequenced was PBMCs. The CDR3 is CATSSRRGDTQYF. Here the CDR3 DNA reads TGTGCCACCAGCTCGAGACGTGGAGATACGCAGTATTTT.